A single sample is the source of the 20 T cell receptor beta chains below, sequenced in a study of CD8 T cells in ankylosing spondylitis. These TCRs are of unknown antigen specificity. Study results and caveats: About 8 highly homologous variants made up a TCR beta motif, and this motif appeared characteristic of ankylosing spondylitis blood.

One entry per CDR3 protein results from TCRdb running MiXCR on the 5' RACE reads. The sample has some 800,000 distinct CDR3 sequences; over 9.5% are singletons. The specimen sequenced was blood, either unsorted or a sorted T cell fraction (not recorded which). These receptors originate from a male donor with ankylosing spondylitis.

This clonotype showed up just a few times. One end of the junction varies from germline; a read error may be responsible. This sequence joins TRBV7-9 and TRBJ2-1, with unresolved D. There are 16 residues in the CDR3. CDR1 is SEHNR, CDR2 FQNEAQ, per germline (reference sequence). The CDR3 reads CAGSPLLRASYNEQFF. DNA for the CDR3: TGTGCCGGCAGCCCTCTCCTGAGAGCCTCCTACAATGAGCAGTTCTTC.

This clonotype occurred a few times. The V call is TRBV29-1, the J call TRBJ2-7, with D maybe TRBD1 (5 bases). The CDR3 consists of 12 residues. V lost 4 bases to trimming and J lost 0 bases, with 7 bases between them. CDR1 is SQVTM, CDR2 ANQGSEA, per germline. In DNA form, the CDR3 reads TGCAGCGTTGGGCAGGGCTCCTACGAGCAGTACTTC. It is translated as CSVGQGSYEQYF.

This clonotype was detected only a few times. V usage is TRBV7-2 and J usage is TRBJ2-7, with TRBD2 identical over 7 bases. Unmatched junction bases numbered 9, after V lost 1 base and J lost 3 bases. Germline CDR1 and CDR2: SGHTA and FQGNSA. The CDR3 sequence is 16 residues long. The CDR3 DNA reads TGTGCCAGCAGCTTAGGAGGCTCGGGAGGTTACTACGAGCAGTACTTC. Translation gives CASSLGGSGGYYEQYF.

CDR3 region: CASSEGRGDEQYF. The CDR3 nucleotides read TGTGCCAGCAGTGAGGGTCGGGGGGACGAGCAGTACTTC. The V gene is TRBV2, the J gene TRBJ2-7, with 7 nucleotides matching TRBD2. The CDR3 loop spans 13 amino acids. Unmatched junction bases numbered 4, after V lost 3 bases and J lost 5 bases. CDR1 and CDR2 from the germline V gene are SNHLY and FYNNEI.

The chain uses TRBV12-3 or TRBV12-4 and TRBJ2-1; TRBD2 aligns across 8 bases. Trimming cost V 6 bases and J 9 bases; bases outside gene matches: 10. This CDR3 has 14 residues. The CDR3 here is CASSKTGLVSEQFF. The CDR3 DNA follows: TGTGCCAGCAGCAAAACGGGACTAGTTTCTGAGCAGTTCTTC.

The sample holds a few counts of this clonotype. The chain recombines TRBV7-8 with TRBJ2-7, with D perhaps TRBD1 or TRBD2 (5 bases each). The germline V gene encodes CDR1 SGHVS and CDR2 FQNEAQ. V was pared by 0 bases and J by 6 bases, with 9 bases between. This CDR3 spans 13 amino acids. The CDR3 spells CASSLAAGSEQYF. CDR3 sequence (DNA): TGTGCCAGCAGCTTAGCGGCAGGGAGCGAGCAGTACTTC. Using reference TRBV7-8 and TRBJ2-7 for the parts outside the CDR3, the full variable domain is GAGVSQSPRYKVAKRGQDVALRCDPISGHVSLFWYQQALGQGPEFLTYFQNEAQLDKSGLPSDRFFAERPEGSVSTLKIQRTQQEDSAVYLCASSLAAGSEQYFGPGTRLTVT.

This clonotype has only a few counts. The junction shows a germline mismatch at one end, possibly a read error. The chain recombines TRBV7-7 with TRBJ2-5; 9 bases are shared with TRBD2. Germline lookup yields CDR1 SSHAT and CDR2 FNYEAQ (reference sequence). The CDR3 is 15 amino acids. For the CDR3, the DNA is TGTGCTAGCAGCTTAGCGGGGGCGTACCAAGAGACCCAGTACTTC. Encoded protein: CASSLAGAYQETQYF. The whole variable domain, remainder taken from reference TRBV7-7 and TRBJ2-5, is GAGVSQSPRYKVTKRGQDVTLRCDPISSHATLYWYQQALGQGPEFLTYFNYEAQPDKSGLPSDRFSAERPEGSISTLTIQRTEQRDSAMYRCASSLAGAYQETQYFGPGTRLLVL.

The V and J genes are TRBV10-3 and TRBJ2-7; 9 bases align to TRBD1. With 4 bases clipped from V and 3 bases from J, the junction kept 7 bases outside the gene matches. Germline CDR1 and CDR2: ENHRY and SYGVKD. The CDR3 runs to 15 residues. CDR3 amino acids: CAISGGTGNNYEQYF. The CDR3 DNA sequence: TGTGCCATCAGTGGCGGGACAGGGAACAACTACGAGCAGTACTTC.

This clonotype was detected a few times. The chain recombines TRBV20-1 with TRBJ1-6, with 8 bases identical to TRBD1. Germline CDR1 and CDR2: DFQATT and SNEGSKA (reference sequence). The CDR3 consists of 16 residues. Losses at the gene ends were 2 bases for V and 4 bases for J; bases not matched to a gene: 7. The CDR3 DNA reads TGCAGTGCTAGATCCTTGACAGGGGCTTATAATTCACCCCTCCACTTT. Translation gives CSARSLTGAYNSPLHF.

This clonotype was observed a few times. The chain is built from TRBV20-1 and TRBJ2-2, with no clear D. The CDR3 is 14 residues long. The germline V gene has CDR1 DFQATT and CDR2 SNEGSKA (reference sequence). Trimming took off 2 bases at V and 1 base at J, with 8 bases between the two ends. In DNA form, the CDR3 reads TGCAGTGCTAGATCGGTGGGGAACACCGGGGAGCTGTTTTTT. Protein sequence: CSARSVGNTGELFF.

In this sample, this clonotype turned up many times. The chain recombines TRBV20-1 with TRBJ2-7, with 7 nucleotides matching TRBD1. Germline V gene lookup returns CDR1 DFQATT and CDR2 SNEGSKA (reference sequence). V shed 1 base and J 3 bases; nucleotides not matched to a gene: 6. There are 14 residues in the CDR3. The CDR3 here is CSARGTGVLYEQYF. Here the CDR3 DNA reads TGCAGTGCTAGAGGGACAGGAGTTCTCTACGAGCAGTACTTC.

This clonotype was seen more than once but under ten times. This rearrangement joins TRBV12-3 or TRBV12-4 to TRBJ1-1; TRBD1 is a possible D gene (5 bases). V was trimmed by 5 bases and J by 4 bases, leaving 14 bases between them. This CDR3 comprises 14 residues. The CDR3: CASSDPRGITEAFF. CDR3 sequence (DNA): TGTGCCAGCAGTGATCCTAGGGGTATCACTGAAGCTTTCTTT.

This clonotype turned up a few times. The chain employs TRBV12-3 or TRBV12-4 and TRBJ1-6; the D gene is possibly TRBD1 (5 bases). Between the trimmed V and J ends, which lost 5 bases and 8 bases, there was a span of 10 bases. The CDR3 consists of 13 residues. The CDR3: CASSRQGYSPLHF. The CDR3 region has the DNA TGTGCCAGCAGTCGTCAGGGATATTCACCCCTCCACTTT.

The chain couples TRBV20-1 to TRBJ1-4; D is unresolved. Germline V gene sequence: CDR1 DFQATT, CDR2 SNEGSKA (reference sequence). The CDR3 is 13 residues long. The DNA for the CDR3 is TGCACTTCCATGGCCGCGGCTAATGAAAAACTGTTTTTT. Its protein is CTSMAAANEKLFF.

This clonotype was seen a handful of times. Written as DNA, the CDR3 is TGCAGCGTACATGTAAGCTCCTACAATGAGCAGTTCTTC. The encoded protein is CSVHVSSYNEQFF. This rearrangement joins TRBV29-1 to TRBJ2-1; D call uncertain. Germline V gene data show CDR1 as SQVTM and CDR2 as ANQGSEA. CDR3 length: 13 amino acids. Trimming pared 6 bases from V and 0 bases from J, leaving 9 bases between.

The genes are TRBV7-2 and TRBJ2-5, with 12 bases fitting TRBD2. The germline V gene has CDR1 SGHTA and CDR2 FQGNSA. The ends lost 0 bases at V and 5 bases at J; junction bases unmatched: 10. The CDR3 extends over 18 amino acids. The CDR3 sequence: CASSLAPRLAGVRETQYF. The CDR3 region has the DNA TGTGCCAGCAGCTTAGCGCCCCGACTAGCGGGAGTTAGGGAGACCCAGTACTTC. Together with reference TRBV7-2 and TRBJ2-5, the CDR3 gives the full variable domain: GAGVSQSPSNKVTEKGKDVELRCDPISGHTALYWYRQSLGQGLEFLIYFQGNSAPDKSGLPSDRFSAERTGGSVSTLTIQRTQQEDSAVYLCASSLAPRLAGVRETQYFGPGTRLLVL.

This clonotype was counted a few times. The CDR3 DNA is TGTGCCAGCATCAACTATAGACAGGGGGTGGGGGAGCAGTACTTC. It translates to CASINYRQGVGEQYF. V and J are TRBV7-2 and TRBJ2-7; 9 bases are a match to TRBD1. V gave up 7 bases and J gave up 7 bases; unmatched junction bases: 14. Per the germline V gene, CDR1 is SGHTA and CDR2 is FQGNSA. The CDR3 is 15 residues long. Complete variable domain (other parts from reference TRBV7-2 and TRBJ2-7): GAGVSQSPSNKVTEKGKDVELRCDPISGHTALYWYRQSLGQGLEFLIYFQGNSAPDKSGLPSDRFSAERTGGSVSTLTIQRTQQEDSAVYLCASINYRQGVGEQYFGPGTRLTVT.

There are many counts of this clonotype. The V and J genes are TRBV6-2 or TRBV6-3 and TRBJ2-1; D may be TRBD2 (6 bases). Germline lookup yields CDR1 MNHEY and CDR2 SVGEGT. The V end lost 6 bases, the J end lost 8 bases, and 14 bases lay between the germline ends. The CDR3 is 13 amino acids. DNA for the CDR3: TGTGCCAGCAGGGGGGACTCTCACGATGAGCAGTTCTTC. Amino acids: CASRGDSHDEQFF.

J is TRBJ2-1 and V is TRBV4-2; TRBD2 matches at 14 bases. This CDR3 contains 17 residues. In germline, CDR1 is LGHNA, CDR2 YNFKEQ. V trimming: 4 bases; J trimming: 4 bases; junction bases outside the gene matches: 6. CDR3 sequence: CASSPGLAGDVYNEQFF. In nucleotides, the CDR3 is TGTGCCAGCAGCCCGGGACTAGCGGGGGATGTTTACAATGAGCAGTTCTTC.

The rearrangement uses TRBV12-3 or TRBV12-4 and TRBJ1-5; no clear D. V lost 6 bases, J lost 8 bases, and 17 bases lay in between. The CDR3 contains 14 residues. The CDR3 region has the DNA TGTGCCAGCAGCCCCGGCCCGACCCAGGAGCCCCAGCATTTT. Protein: CASSPGPTQEPQHF.